This entry lists 27 T cell receptor beta chains sequenced from one sample in a study of tumor and adjacent non-tumor tissue in lung cancer. A modified ARM-PCR protocol with three rounds of nested PCR amplified TCRbeta. Each CDR3 protein gets one entry after TCRdb re-called the multiplex PCR reads with MiXCR. The data show just over 200,000 distinct CDR3 sequences, with 71% seen just once and approximately 25% held by the top ten. RNA was extracted from bulk tissue without any cell sorting. Sequencing input: lung tumor tissue. All receptors come from a man in his sixties with non-small cell lung cancer.

Notes on this clonotype: One end of the junction is discordant with germline, which a read error may explain. The CDR3 is CASSWAGTGAWNIEALF. The CDR3 DNA follows: TGTGCCAGCTCCTGGGCGGGGACAGGGGCCTGGAACATTGAAGCTCTCTTT. The chain carries TRBV11-2 and TRBJ1-1; TRBD1 agrees at 10 bases. Germline CDR1 and CDR2: SGHAT and FQNNGV. The CDR3 contains 17 residues.

This clonotype was seen a handful of times. The rearrangement uses TRBV6-1 and TRBJ1-5; D ambiguous. Germline CDR1 is MNHNS and CDR2 is SASEGT. CDR3 length: 13 amino acids. Trimming removed 2 bases at V and 11 bases at J, with 13 bases between. This CDR3 is CASSERSFLAQHF. CDR3 bases: TGTGCCAGCAGTGAACGGAGTTTTTTGGCCCAGCATTTT.

As concerns this clonotype: With a much larger clone just one base away, this may be a read error. The chain is built from TRBV11-2 and TRBJ2-3, with 11 bases identical to TRBD2. The germline CDR1 and CDR2 sequences are SGHAT and FQNNGV. This CDR3 contains 15 residues. The CDR3 reads CASRALAGGTNTQYF. In DNA form, the CDR3 reads TGTGCCAGCAGGGCCCTAGCGGGAGGCACAAATACGCAGTATTTT.

As to this clonotype: Possible read error: a much larger clone is one base away. V usage is TRBV10-2 and J usage is TRBJ2-3, with TRBD2 identical over 11 bases. The germline CDR1 and CDR2 sequences are WSHSY and SAAADI. CDR3 size: 19 residues. The CDR3 loop is CASSKSSRTLAGGTDTQYF. The CDR3 bases are TGCGCCAGCAGTAAGTCCTCCCGCACACTAGCGGGGGGCACAGATACGCAGTATTTT.

Details on this clonotype: A read error may produce the germline difference seen at one junction end. The J gene is TRBJ2-1, the V gene TRBV20-1; D is perhaps TRBD2 (5 bases). The germline V gene encodes CDR1 DFQATT and CDR2 SNEGSKA (reference sequence). The CDR3 extends over 14 amino acids. The CDR3 is CSASEGLSYKEQFF. CDR3 sequence (DNA): TGCAGTGCTAGTGAGGGCTTATCCTACAAAGAGCAGTTCTTC.

Only a few counts were recorded for this clonotype. This may arise from a read error, as a much more abundant clone is one base away. This chain connects TRBV4-3 to TRBJ2-1; 10 nucleotides align to TRBD1. This CDR3 has 16 residues. Germline values: CDR1 LGHNA, CDR2 YSLEER. The CDR3 here is CANSQERTGGYNEQFF. CDR3 DNA sequence: TGCGCCAACAGCCAAGAGCGGACAGGGGGCTACAATGAGCAGTTCTTC.

With respect to this clonotype: One end of the junction fails to match germline, which may point to a read error. V usage is TRBV11-2 and J usage is TRBJ1-2, with D possibly TRBD1 on 5 matching bases. Germline values: CDR1 SGHAT, CDR2 FQNNGV. The CDR3 spans 15 residues. The CDR3 region is CASGLEQGAGYGYTF. The CDR3, as DNA: TGTGCCAGCGGCTTAGAGCAGGGCGCTGGCTATGGCTACACCTTC.

J is TRBJ2-3 and V is TRBV6-1, with unresolved D. The germline V gene has CDR1 MNHNS and CDR2 SASEGT. Trimming took off 11 bases at V and 4 bases at J, with 19 bases between the two ends. CDR3 size: 14 residues. The CDR3 nucleotides are TGTGCCCACAGTGAATGGGGTAGCTCAGATACGCAGTATTTT. Protein sequence: CAHSEWGSSDTQYF.

The rearrangement uses TRBV18 and TRBJ1-5, with D uncertain. The CDR3 is 12 residues long. CDR1 is KGHSH, CDR2 LQKENI, per germline. The V and J ends lost 1 base and 7 bases respectively, with 5 bases between them. The CDR3 protein is CASSPLQQPQHF. The CDR3 DNA reads TGTGCCAGCTCACCACTTCAGCAGCCCCAGCATTTT. Together with reference TRBV18 and TRBJ1-5, the CDR3 gives the full variable domain: NAGVMQNPRHLVRRRGQEARLRCSPMKGHSHVYWYRQLPEEGLKFMVYLQKENIIDESGMPKERFSAEFPKEGPSILRIQQVVRGDSAAYFCASSPLQQPQHFGDGTRLSIL.

This clonotype was observed a few times. The chain recombines TRBV6-6 with TRBJ2-1; 8 bases are a match to TRBD2. With V trimmed by 2 bases and J by 5 bases, 17 bases remained unmatched. The germline V gene has CDR1 MNHNY and CDR2 SVGAGI (reference sequence). The CDR3 has 19 amino acids. In nucleotides, the CDR3 is TGTGCCAGCAGTTACCCCATGACCGTCACTAGCGGTAGCGACAATGAGCAGTTCTTC. Translation: CASSYPMTVTSGSDNEQFF.

A remark on this clonotype: One end of the junction fails to match germline, which may point to a read error. The CDR3 DNA follows: TGCACCAGCAGCTTGATGGCGGGGGCTGAAGCTTTCTTT. Residues: CTSSLMAGAEAFF. V gene TRBV5-1 combines with J gene TRBJ1-1, with D possibly being TRBD1 (5 bases). The length of the CDR3 is 13 residues. The germline CDR1 and CDR2 sequences are SGHRS and YFSETQ.

This clonotype came up once. In this CDR3 the conserved last residue, phenylalanine or tryptophan, is missing, so a read error is likely. The chain recombines TRBV12-3 or TRBV12-4 with TRBJ1-1; 7 bases agree with TRBD1. Trimming took 10 bases from V and 3 from J; bases not matched to a gene: 11. This CDR3 is built from 14 residues. The CDR3 loop reads CANRRTGMDTEAFI. CDR3 in DNA: TGTGCCAACCGGAGGACAGGCATGGACACTGAAGCTTTCATT.

In regard to this clonotype: This may stem from a read error, because a much larger clone lies one nucleotide away. The CDR3 region has the DNA TGCAGTGCTAGAGATCTCCGGCTAGCGGGATATGGCGAGCAGTACTTC. Its translation: CSARDLRLAGYGEQYF. The chain links TRBV20-1 to TRBJ2-7; TRBD2 agrees at 9 bases. This CDR3 is built from 16 residues. CDR1 is DFQATT and CDR2 is SNEGSKA in the germline V gene (reference sequence). Germline trimming cut 0 bases from V and 6 bases from J; bases unmatched to any gene: 12.

The chain uses TRBV20-1 and TRBJ1-5; tentative D call: TRBD1 (5 bases). V shed 0 bases and J shed 0 bases, with 18 bases lying between them. Germline assignment: CDR1 DFQATT and CDR2 SNEGSKA (reference sequence). The CDR3 totals 18 residues. This CDR3 is CSARDGGRILSSNQPQHF. CDR3 sequence (DNA): TGCAGTGCTAGAGATGGGGGTCGGATTCTGTCTAGCAATCAGCCCCAGCATTTT.

This clonotype was counted a few times. Since a much larger clone is just one base distant, this may be a read error. This chain uses TRBV11-2 with TRBJ1-4, with 8 nucleotides matching TRBD1. V shed 5 bases and J 8 bases; nucleotides not matched to a gene: 7. Germline V lookup: CDR1 SGHAT, CDR2 FQNNGV. This CDR3 has 14 residues. CDR3 DNA sequence: TGTGCCAGCAGCCTAACAGGGGACAGGGAAAAACTGTTTTTT. This sequence encodes CASSLTGDREKLFF.

Of note for this clonotype: Germline and junction disagree at one end, which may indicate a read error. The chain combines TRBV20-1 with TRBJ2-1, with D maybe TRBD1 (7 bases). The length of the CDR3 is 15 residues. Germline lookup yields CDR1 DFQATT and CDR2 SNEGSKA (reference sequence). The CDR3 DNA reads TGCAGTACTAGCTCTCTGTCGCGAGGGGGCAATGAGCACTTCTTC. Residues: CSTSSLSRGGNEHFF.

This clonotype came up once. The junction differs from germline at one of its ends, possibly a read error. The chain has TRBV11-2 and TRBJ1-3, with 7 positions matching TRBD1. From germline, CDR1 is SGHAT and CDR2 FQNNGV. This CDR3 region has 16 residues. As DNA, the CDR3 is TGTGCCAGCAGCGAACAGGGGTCGAGATCTGGAAACGCCATATATTTC. This translates into CASSEQGSRSGNAIYF.

Remarks on this clonotype: Compared with germline, one end of the junction differs, possibly owing to a read error. This chain links TRBV12-3 or TRBV12-4 with TRBJ2-2, with D perhaps matching TRBD2 (6 bases). The CDR3 covers 17 residues. The CDR3 loop is CANSPRLGSVITGELSF. The CDR3 DNA reads as TGTGCCAACAGTCCCCGACTAGGAAGCGTCATAACCGGGGAGCTGTCTTTT.

This chain connects TRBV6-5 to TRBJ2-7; either TRBD1 or TRBD2 may supply D (6 bases each). With 8 bases removed from V and 3 bases from J, the gap between germline ends came to 20 bases. The CDR3 runs 15 residues. Germline CDR1 and CDR2: MNHEY and SVGAGI. This CDR3 is CASGKGGDARYEQYF. CDR3 nucleotide sequence: TGTGCCAGCGGCAAGGGGGGAGACGCTCGCTACGAGCAGTACTTC.

The rearrangement uses TRBV6-5 and TRBJ2-2; no reliable D call. This CDR3 region has 15 residues. Germline CDR1 is MNHEY and CDR2 is SVGAGI. With 0 bases removed from V and 3 bases from J, the gap between germline ends came to 8 bases. CDR3 nucleotides: TGTGCCAGCAGTTACTCAGGAGCAGACACCGGGGAGCTGTTTTTT. This translates into CASSYSGADTGELFF.

As to this clonotype: At one end the junction does not follow the germline gene, possibly because of a read error. The V gene is TRBV20-1, the J gene TRBJ2-7; TRBD1 or TRBD2 may be the D gene (6 bases each). CDR3 length: 13 amino acids. Looked up from germline, CDR1 is DFQATT and CDR2 is SNEGSKA (reference sequence). The CDR3: CSARVGGTYEQYF. The CDR3 DNA reads as TGCAGCGCTAGAGTAGGGGGGACCTACGAGCAATACTTC.

Of note for this clonotype: The junction departs from the called germline gene at one end, perhaps through a read error. This chain links TRBV11-1 with TRBJ2-3; D uncertain. Germline lookup yields CDR1 SGHAT and CDR2 FQDESV (reference sequence). The CDR3 runs to 14 residues. The CDR3 loop reads CARSDRGVTDTQSF. CDR3 DNA sequence: TGTGCCAGGAGCGACCGCGGAGTCACAGATACGCAGTCTTTT. The whole variable domain, filled in from reference TRBV11-1 and TRBJ2-3, reads EAEVAQSPRYKITEKSQAVAFWCDPISGHATLYWYRQILGQGPELLVQFQDESVVDDSQLPKDRFSAERLKGVDSTLKIQPAELGDSAMYLCARSDRGVTDTQSFGPGTRLTVL.

The chain recombines TRBV4-3 with TRBJ1-4; D is possibly TRBD1 (6 bases). Germline loops: CDR1 LGHNA, CDR2 YSLEER. Trimming cost V 5 bases and J 6 bases, with 13 bases left between them. This CDR3 comprises 14 residues. The CDR3 sequence: CASSTGQNDEKLFF. CDR3 coding DNA: TGCGCCAGCAGCACAGGACAGAACGATGAAAAACTGTTTTTT.

For this clonotype: The junction departs from germline at one end; a sequencing error may be responsible. The rearrangement links TRBV12-3 or TRBV12-4 to TRBJ2-1; 14 bases align to TRBD2. The CDR3 has 21 residues. In DNA form, the CDR3 reads TGTGCCAGCAGTTCCATCAGGGGGACTAGCGGGGGAGGGGCCATACGGGATGAACAGTTCTTC. This gives the protein CASSSIRGTSGGGAIRDEQFF.

The chain couples TRBV10-2 to TRBJ1-2; 8 nucleotides align to TRBD1. Germline V gene sequence: CDR1 WSHSY, CDR2 SAAADI. This CDR3 comprises 12 residues. The V segment lost 6 bases and the J segment 7 bases; nucleotides outside the gene matches: 4. The CDR3 DNA is TGCGCCAGCAGACAGGGGGTATTTGGCTACACCTTC. Protein sequence: CASRQGVFGYTF.

Notes on this clonotype: The junction and the germline gene differ at one end; a read error may be behind it. This sequence joins TRBV29-1 and TRBJ1-1; no reliable D call. Per the germline V gene, CDR1 is SQVTM and CDR2 is ANQGSEA. The CDR3 has 12 residues. The DNA for the CDR3 is TGCGGCGTTGAAGATGGATCCGCTGAACCTTTCTTT. It specifies CGVEDGSAEPFF.

On this clonotype itself: This sequence may be a read error, since a much larger clone differs from it by one base. The chain joins TRBV20-1 to TRBJ2-5; D is possibly TRBD2 (6 bases). This CDR3 has 16 amino acids. The germline gives CDR1 DFQATT, CDR2 SNEGSKA (reference sequence). The V and J ends lost 0 bases and 5 bases respectively, with 19 bases between them. The CDR3 DNA reads as TGCAGTGCTAGAGATGTCAGGCGACTAGACTCGGAGACCCAGTACTTC. Its translation is CSARDVRRLDSETQYF.